The clone carrying this T cell receptor (beta chain) has a handful of counts. This CDR3 has 15 residues. In germline, CDR1 is SGHTS, CDR2 YDEGEE. V lost 2 bases, J lost 5 bases, and 5 bases stayed unmatched. How the authors handled the data: For nucleated cells, counts were estimated from reference gene primer amplification. Using immunoSEQ multiplex PCR, the repertoire was profiled, and TCRdb retains in-frame clones only, with some absent. For V, J and clone size, that table is used; D and trimming come from the DNA. The sample yields a few hundred thousand clones, approximately 80% seen once. The sample originates from a study of blood T cell repertoires in COVID-19. Overall study: T cells, B-cell-depleted T cells, or PBMCs provided the cDNA or gDNA that served as material.

All enrollees were about 18 to 100 years old and from around 25 US areas. The sequence came from a woman aged 40 to 55 with acute COVID-19. The sequencing sample was made of PBMCs or T cells enriched from blood (not recorded which). The chain employs TRBV5-8 and TRBJ2-7; 12 bases are a match to TRBD1. The CDR3 is CASSFGTGGFDEQYF. CDR3 DNA: TGTGCCAGCAGCTTCGGGACAGGGGGCTTCGACGAGCAGTACTTC.